What follows are 6 T cell receptor beta chains derived from one specimen sequenced in a study of cytomegalovirus exposure and HLA in healthy donors. The PCR contained 60 Vbeta and 13 Jbeta primers. The method was immunoSEQ multiplex PCR; TCRdb's version includes in-frame clones alone and lacks a portion of them. The sample includes some 91,000 clones, over 65% of them seen just once. The sequencing sample was made of PBMCs. These TCRs come from a man aged 35 to 55 in good health and CMV-seronegative.

This chain uses TRBV9 with TRBJ2-7; 9 nucleotides match TRBD2. CDR1 and CDR2 from the germline V gene are SGDLS and YYNGEE. The CDR3 contains 15 residues. V gave up 0 bases and J gave up 3 bases; unmatched junction bases: 4. CDR3 sequence (DNA): TGTGCCAGCAGCGTAGCAGCGGGGGGTAACTACGAGCAGTACTTC. This encodes CASSVAAGGNYEQYF.

This chain links TRBV18 with TRBJ2-7, with 9 bases fitting TRBD1. The CDR3 sequence is 15 residues long. With V trimmed by 6 bases and J by 5 bases, 11 bases remained unmatched. Looked up from germline, CDR1 is KGHSH and CDR2 is LQKENI. CDR3 protein: CASSSLQGARDEQYF. In nucleotides, the CDR3 is TGTGCCAGCTCGTCCCTACAGGGGGCTAGGGACGAGCAGTACTTC.

The chain employs TRBV19 and TRBJ1-6, with D possibly TRBD1 on 6 matching bases. CDR1 LNHDA and CDR2 SQIVND come from the germline V gene (reference sequence). The CDR3 totals 15 residues. V was pared by 4 bases and J by 9 bases, with 16 bases between. For the CDR3, the DNA is TGTGCCAGTAGTAGGGCCTCGGGGGGCAGTTCACCCCTCCACTTT. The encoded protein is CASSRASGGSSPLHF.

The V call is TRBV7-3, the J call TRBJ2-3, with TRBD2 matching 14 bases. Germline-derived CDR1 and CDR2 are SGHTA and FQGTGA. This CDR3 has 18 residues. Trimming removed 5 bases from V and 1 base from J; junction bases left unmatched: 8. CDR3 coding DNA: TGTGCCAGCAGCCGATGGTCGGGACTAGCGGGGGGCACAGATACGCAGTATTTT. Residues: CASSRWSGLAGGTDTQYF.

V gene TRBV27 combines with J gene TRBJ2-1; tentative D call: TRBD2 (6 bases). There are 13 residues in the CDR3. Trimming removed 5 bases at V and 6 bases at J, with 11 bases between. From germline, CDR1 is MNHEY and CDR2 SMNVEV (reference sequence). The DNA for the CDR3 is TGTGCCAGCAGTCAGAGGACTATCAATGAGCAGTTCTTC. It codes for CASSQRTINEQFF.

The chain uses TRBV7-2 and TRBJ2-5; unclear D gene. The DNA matches TRBJ2-7 better at its end, which makes the J call doubtful. CDR1 SGHTA and CDR2 FQGNSA come from the germline V gene. The CDR3 totals 14 residues. CDR3 nucleotide sequence: TGTGCCAGCAGCCGAGACTGGCAGTCCTACGAGCAGTACTTC. This sequence encodes CASSRDWQSYEQYF.